This T cell receptor (beta chain) was obtained from a study of shared clonotypes between healthy human individuals. Generated by immunoSEQ multiplex PCR, the TCRdb table keeps only in-frame clones and is missing some. The sample has roughly 700,000 clones; about 90% are singletons. Trimming removed 3 bases from V and 5 bases from J; junction bases left unmatched: 5. The CDR3 is 14 amino acids. The germline CDR1 and CDR2 sequences are WNHNN and SYGVQD (reference sequence). This TCR was recovered from a man younger than 35 in good health. Some clones in this sample may be carry-over from other donors' samples. The sample consisted of memory CD8+ T cells from PBMCs. Specified subset: CD45RO+ cells pooled with CCR7-negative TemRA cells. This sequence joins TRBV10-1 and TRBJ2-3, with 7 bases lining up with TRBD2. The CDR3 loop reads CASSEGRAGDTQYF. The CDR3 DNA follows: TGCGCCAGCAGTGAAGGGAGGGCCGGAGATACGCAGTATTTT.